This record concerns one T cell receptor (beta chain) sequence. Measured with immunoSEQ multiplex PCR; TCRdb has only the in-frame clones, and not every one. The sample consists of 150,000 or so clones, approximately 87% of them appearing once. V was trimmed by 6 bases and J by 4 bases, leaving 15 bases between them. This CDR3 is built from 15 residues. Germline lookup yields CDR1 MDHEN and CDR2 SYDVKM. This specimen belongs to a study of blood T cell repertoires in COVID-19. The sequencing input was PBMCs or T cells enriched from blood (not recorded which). This chain joins TRBV28 and TRBJ1-4; weak D call: TRBD1 (6 bases). The sequence was obtained from a woman aged 45-60 years who had recovered from COVID-19. CDR3 in amino acids: CASRGARVHNEKLFF. Written as DNA, the CDR3 is TGTGCCAGCAGGGGGGCCCGGGTACATAATGAAAAACTGTTTTTT.